Described below is a single T cell receptor (beta chain) sequence and its context. What it binds is unknown. Trimming cost V 5 bases and J 4 bases; bases outside gene matches: 13. The CDR3 has 16 residues. Per germline, CDR1 SGHTA and CDR2 FQGNSA. The entry originates in a study of OX40 agonist ivuxolimab in advanced cancers. The study, taken as a whole, reports: The mean number of expanded clones was higher in CD8+ T cells than in CD4+.

Method: immunoSEQ multiplex PCR; TCRdb's copy keeps in-frame clones and lacks some. The table lists 80,000 to 100,000 clones, approximately 90% of them singletons, with under 0.8% in the top ten. This specimen consisted of CD4+ or CD8+ T cells sorted from blood, obtained in a trial of the OX40 agonist ivuxolimab. J is TRBJ2-5 and V is TRBV7-2; 7 bases align to TRBD2. The sequence derives from an adult with an advanced solid tumor such as melanoma, head and neck, liver or kidney cancer. In DNA form, the CDR3 reads TGTGCCAGCAGCGGAGGTGCGGGGGTTTCTGGAGAGACCCAGTACTTC. This gives the protein CASSGGAGVSGETQYF.